The 28 T cell receptor beta chains listed next were all sequenced from one sample in a study of cytomegalovirus exposure and HLA in healthy donors. PCR was performed using 60 Vbeta and 13 Jbeta primers. The protocol was immunoSEQ multiplex PCR, while the TCRdb copy is restricted to in-frame clones and leaves out a portion. The sample consists of 270,000 or so clones, around nine tenths of them appearing once. Sequencing was done on a sample of PBMCs. Receptors originate from a girl aged 2 to 9 in good health and CMV-seronegative.

V and J are TRBV7-2 and TRBJ2-1; 11 bases are a match to TRBD2. Trimming at V came to 4 bases and at J to 0 bases, leaving 2 bases not matched to a gene. CDR1 is SGHTA, CDR2 FQGNSA, per germline. This CDR3 spans 16 amino acids. The CDR3 loop is CASSSLAGGSYNEQFF. CDR3 in DNA: TGTGCCAGCAGCTCTCTAGCGGGAGGCTCCTACAATGAGCAGTTCTTC. The entire variable domain, with the rest obtained from reference TRBV7-2 and TRBJ2-1, is as follows: GAGVSQSPSNKVTEKGKDVELRCDPISGHTALYWYRQSLGQGLEFLIYFQGNSAPDKSGLPSDRFSAERTGGSVSTLTIQRTQQEDSAVYLCASSSLAGGSYNEQFFGPGTRLTVL.

This chain links TRBV4-2 with TRBJ2-7; D may be TRBD2 (5 bases). The germline V gene has CDR1 LGHNA and CDR2 YNFKEQ. The CDR3 sequence is 13 residues long. Trimming left V 0 bases short and J 5 bases short, with 8 bases between. CDR3 coding DNA: TGTGCCAGCAGCCAAGATGGACTCGACGAGCAGTACTTC. Translating it yields CASSQDGLDEQYF.

The genes are TRBV7-8 and TRBJ2-2; a possible D gene is TRBD2 (6 bases). Trimming stripped 8 bases from V and 5 bases from J, with 9 bases between. From germline, CDR1 is SGHVS and CDR2 FQNEAQ. The CDR3 is 12 residues long. CDR3 sequence reads: CASGGLTGELFF. CDR3 coding DNA: TGTGCCAGCGGGGGGTTAACCGGGGAGCTGTTTTTT.

V and J are TRBV4-2 and TRBJ2-7; D is undetermined. The ends were cut back, 1 base at V and 0 bases at J, with 7 bases in the middle. The length of the CDR3 is 14 residues. Germline CDR1 reads LGHNA; CDR2 reads YNFKEQ. The CDR3: CASSQGDTSYEQYF. Here the CDR3 DNA reads TGTGCCAGCAGCCAAGGAGACACCTCCTACGAGCAGTACTTC.

V usage is TRBV11-2 and J usage is TRBJ1-2; D unclear. Germline CDR1 reads SGHAT; CDR2 reads FQNNGV. The CDR3 has 13 amino acids. The V end lost 5 bases, the J end lost 2 bases, and 9 bases lay between the germline ends. The CDR3 bases are TGTGCCAGCAGCCCTGGGAGAAACTATGGCTACACCTTC. Translation: CASSPGRNYGYTF. Supplemented by reference TRBV11-2 and TRBJ1-2, the full variable domain reads EAGVAQSPRYKIIEKRQSVAFWCNPISGHATLYWYQQILGQGPKLLIQFQNNGVVDDSQLPKDRFSAERLKGVDSTLKIQPAKLEDSAVYLCASSPGRNYGYTFGSGTRLTVV.

There are a few counts of this clone. V gene TRBV7-6 combines with J gene TRBJ1-1; 7 nucleotides line up with TRBD1. In germline, CDR1 is SGHVS, CDR2 FNYEAQ. V lost 5 bases, J lost 4 bases, and 10 bases stayed unmatched. This CDR3 contains 15 residues. The CDR3 DNA reads TGTGCCAGCAGCCGAGACAAGACAGGGATCACTGAAGCTTTCTTT. This gives the protein CASSRDKTGITEAFF.

The rearrangement links TRBV27 to TRBJ2-7, with TRBD2 identical over 9 bases. V trimming: 4 bases; J trimming: 3 bases; junction bases outside the gene matches: 10. Germline CDR1 and CDR2: MNHEY and SMNVEV (reference sequence). The CDR3 runs 16 residues. The CDR3 DNA is TGTGCCAGCAGTTCCCCGACTAGCGGTAACTTCTACGAGCAGTACTTC. Its protein product is CASSSPTSGNFYEQYF.

This chain links TRBV10-3 with TRBJ2-5, with D possibly matching TRBD2 (5 bases). Germline-derived CDR1 and CDR2 are ENHRY and SYGVKD. The CDR3 runs to 15 residues. Deletions cut 2 bases from V and 2 bases from J, with 12 bases between. CDR3 in DNA: TGTGCCATCAGTGAGACTAGGAAAGGTCAAGAGACCCAGTACTTC. Protein sequence: CAISETRKGQETQYF.

The rearrangement links TRBV19 to TRBJ2-7, with TRBD1 matching over 7 bases. CDR3 size: 15 residues. CDR1 is LNHDA and CDR2 is SQIVND in the germline V gene (reference sequence). After removal of 4 bases from V and 3 bases from J, the junction contained 9 bases not matched to a gene. CDR3 DNA: TGTGCCAGTAGTACCCGGGACAGTTCCGACTACGAGCAGTACTTC. It encodes CASSTRDSSDYEQYF.

The gene calls are TRBV6-5 and TRBJ1-6; the D is unclear. V was pared by 0 bases and J by 9 bases, with 9 bases between. CDR3 length equals 14 residues. The germline CDR1 and CDR2 sequences are MNHEY and SVGAGI. As DNA, the CDR3 is TGTGCCAGCAGTTACTCGGATCGGGGTTCACCCCTCCACTTT. It specifies CASSYSDRGSPLHF.

V gene TRBV2 combines with J gene TRBJ1-1; 7 nucleotides agree with TRBD1. CDR3 length equals 14 residues. Germline assignment: CDR1 SNHLY and CDR2 FYNNEI. The junction had 8 bases not matched to a gene; V was cut back by 6 bases and J by 4 bases. This CDR3 reads CASRHTGDFTEAFF. DNA of the CDR3: TGTGCCAGCAGACATACAGGGGACTTCACTGAAGCTTTCTTT.

The chain is built from TRBV6-5 and TRBJ1-2; TRBD1 aligns across 7 bases. The CDR3 is 13 amino acids. V shed 5 bases, J shed 3 bases, and the junction held 3 bases outside the gene matches. Germline V lookup: CDR1 MNHEY, CDR2 SVGAGI. CDR3 in amino acids: CASSPGGHYGYTF. CDR3 nucleotide sequence: TGTGCCAGCAGTCCAGGGGGGCACTATGGCTACACCTTC.

The V gene is TRBV27, the J gene TRBJ1-1; D is perhaps TRBD1 (5 bases). Germline CDR1 is MNHEY and CDR2 is SMNVEV (reference sequence). The V end lost 4 bases, the J end lost 3 bases, and 9 bases lay between the germline ends. The CDR3 contains 13 residues. The CDR3 DNA reads TGTGCCAGCAGTTCGGGACTGTACACTGAAGCTTTCTTT. It encodes CASSSGLYTEAFF.

The J gene is TRBJ2-1, the V gene TRBV7-5; TRBD2 reflects the table's D call only, with no check against the DNA. TRBV7-5 is a pseudogene. This CDR3 is 15 amino acids long. The CDR3: CVRISSGSSYNEQFF. Here the CDR3 DNA reads TGTGTCAGGATCTCTAGCGGGAGCTCCTACAATGAGCAGTTCTTC.

V is TRBV2 and J is TRBJ2-2; D gene unclear. The length of the CDR3 is 15 residues. CDR1 SNHLY and CDR2 FYNNEI come from the germline V gene. V dropped 4 bases and J dropped 0 bases, with 9 bases sitting between them. The CDR3 region has the DNA TGTGCCAGCAGTGGCCTATCCTCGAACACCGGGGAGCTGTTTTTT. The encoded protein is CASSGLSSNTGELFF.

The chain carries TRBV28 and TRBJ2-3; TRBD2 matches 11 bases. This CDR3 spans 17 amino acids. V shed 3 bases and J 5 bases; nucleotides not matched to a gene: 10. Germline V CDR1 and CDR2: MDHEN, SYDVKM. CDR3 amino acids: CASSFHLTSGVVDTQYF. For the CDR3, the DNA is TGTGCCAGCAGTTTCCACCTGACTAGCGGGGTTGTAGATACGCAGTATTTT.

The CDR3 is CASRPGGSYEQYF. The DNA of the CDR3 is TGTGCCAGCAGGCCCGGGGGCTCCTACGAGCAGTACTTC. This chain links TRBV5-8 with TRBJ2-7; possible D gene TRBD2, 6 bases. Between the trimmed V and J ends, which lost 5 bases and 0 bases, there was a span of 9 bases. This CDR3 region has 13 residues. Germline lookup yields CDR1 SGHTS and CDR2 YDEGEE.

The rearrangement links TRBV5-6 to TRBJ2-1; D is ambiguous. The CDR3 is made up of 11 amino acids. Germline values: CDR1 SGHDT, CDR2 YYEEEE. V dropped 0 bases and J dropped 10 bases, with 5 bases sitting between them. CDR3 protein: CASSLAVEQFF. In nucleotides, the CDR3 is TGTGCCAGCAGCTTGGCGGTGGAGCAGTTCTTC.

The chain uses TRBV13 and TRBJ2-1, with TRBD2 matching over 11 bases. The trim removed 0 bases at V and 7 bases at J, leaving 5 bases unmatched. Germline values: CDR1 PRHDT, CDR2 FYEKMQ (reference sequence). The CDR3 length is 16 residues. CDR3 region: CASSLGPSGGRNEQFF. CDR3 bases: TGTGCCAGCAGCTTAGGCCCTAGCGGGGGGAGAAATGAGCAGTTCTTC.

The rearrangement links TRBV7-9 to TRBJ1-1; D might be TRBD1 (5 bases). From germline, CDR1 is SEHNR and CDR2 FQNEAQ (reference sequence). The CDR3 runs 17 residues. V was pared by 5 bases and J by 3 bases, with 22 bases between. The CDR3 loop is CASSPDIGAGRDTEAFF. In nucleotides, the CDR3 is TGTGCCAGCAGCCCAGATATCGGGGCAGGGAGGGACACTGAAGCTTTCTTT.

The CDR3 DNA follows: TGTGCCGTGACAGGGGCCCCCTCCTACGAGCAGTACTTC. Residues: CAVTGAPSYEQYF. J is TRBJ2-5 and V is TRBV6-5; 8 nucleotides agree with TRBD1. Judging by the DNA end, TRBJ2-7 fits better; the J call may be wrong. In germline, CDR1 is MNHEY, CDR2 SVGAGI. The CDR3 has 13 amino acids.

The genes are TRBV19 and TRBJ2-2; TRBD2 is a possible D gene (5 bases). This CDR3 contains 14 residues. Looked up from germline, CDR1 is LNHDA and CDR2 is SQIVND (reference sequence). V was trimmed by 4 bases and J by 6 bases, leaving 12 bases between them. The CDR3: CASSKVSGSGELFF. As DNA, the CDR3 is TGTGCCAGTAGTAAGGTTTCGGGGTCCGGGGAGCTGTTTTTT.

The chain employs TRBV4-2 and TRBJ1-4; 8 bases are a match to TRBD1. This CDR3 has 15 amino acids. Germline CDR1 LGHNA, CDR2 YNFKEQ. V shed 0 bases, J shed 4 bases, and the junction held 1 base outside the gene matches. This CDR3 is CASSQDDRGNEKLFF. The CDR3 DNA is TGTGCCAGCAGCCAAGACGACAGGGGTAATGAAAAACTGTTTTTT.

The chain combines TRBV2 with TRBJ2-1; TRBD2 agrees at 11 bases. This CDR3 spans 18 amino acids. CDR1 is SNHLY and CDR2 is FYNNEI in the germline V gene. Unmatched junction bases numbered 8, after V lost 0 bases and J lost 4 bases. CDR3: CASSEALVLAGGYNEQFF. CDR3 coding DNA: TGTGCCAGCAGTGAAGCTCTAGTCCTAGCGGGAGGTTACAATGAGCAGTTCTTC.

The chain joins TRBV5-1 to TRBJ1-4; 8 bases align to TRBD1. There are 18 residues in the CDR3. The germline gives CDR1 SGHRS, CDR2 YFSETQ. Trimming at V came to 0 bases and at J to 0 bases, leaving 7 bases not matched to a gene. The CDR3 here is CASSLGQGKQATNEKLFF. The CDR3 DNA follows: TGCGCCAGCAGCTTGGGACAGGGGAAACAGGCAACTAATGAAAAACTGTTTTTT. The full variable domain, in which reference TRBV5-1 and TRBJ1-4 provide the parts outside the CDR3, is KAGVTQTPRYLIKTRGQQVTLSCSPISGHRSVSWYQQTPGQGLQFLFEYFSETQRNKGNFPGRFSGRQFSNSRSEMNVSTLELGDSALYLCASSLGQGKQATNEKLFFGSGTQLSVL.

V usage is TRBV19 and J usage is TRBJ1-4; D gene ambiguous. The CDR3 is 14 amino acids. The germline V and J ends were trimmed by 10 bases and 4 bases, with 16 bases remaining between them. Germline V gene data show CDR1 as LNHDA and CDR2 as SQIVND (reference sequence). This chain's CDR3 is CATLRPGINEKLFF. The CDR3 DNA reads as TGTGCCACCTTGAGACCCGGGATTAATGAAAAACTGTTTTTT.

The chain has TRBV5-6 and TRBJ2-7; tentative D call: TRBD2 (5 bases). The CDR3 runs to 15 residues. Germline V gives CDR1 SGHDT, CDR2 YYEEEE. The V end lost 2 bases, the J end lost 3 bases, and 15 bases lay between the germline ends. The CDR3 spells CASSFWSSTYYEQYF. CDR3 nucleotide sequence: TGTGCCAGCAGCTTCTGGTCTAGCACCTACTACGAGCAGTACTTC.

J is TRBJ1-1 and V is TRBV5-4; D is unresolved. V was pared by 5 bases and J by 1 base, with 6 bases between. CDR1 and CDR2 (germline): SGHNT, YYREEE (reference sequence). CDR3 size: 12 residues. The CDR3 region is CASRNRNTEAFF. In DNA form, the CDR3 reads TGTGCCAGCAGGAACAGGAACACTGAAGCTTTCTTT.